This is a list of T cell receptor beta chains from one sample in a study of graft-versus-host responses after intestinal transplantation. Measured with immunoSEQ multiplex PCR; TCRdb has only the in-frame clones, and not every one. The profile covers about 59,000 clones, with 90% to 95% appearing a single time and about 0.4% taken by the ten largest. These receptors' antigens are unknown. Here the sequenced sample was unstimulated CD4+ T cells sorted from spleen or lymph node cells, taken before transplant. All receptors come from a human donor who was the organ donor for an intestinal transplant. The CDR3 runs from the conserved cysteine through the conserved F or W. A D gene is named only where the DNA matches it firmly. Only part of the rows carry a size: once, few, many, or a class if the clone is expanded.

D	size	V	J	DNA	CDR3
TRBD2	once	TRBV5-1	TRBJ2-3	TGCGCCAGCAGCATACCGGGAGGGAGAGATACGCAGTATTTT	CASSIPGGRDTQYF
-	once	TRBV5-1	TRBJ2-1	TGCGCCAGCAGCGCTACACAGGGCTCTACCTACAATGAGCAGTTCTTC	CASSATQGSTYNEQFF
-	-	TRBV9	TRBJ2-5	TGTGCCAGCAGCGTCCAGATACAAGAGACCCAGTACTTC	CASSVQIQETQYF
TRBD1	-	TRBV5-4	TRBJ2-5	TGTGCCAGCAGCTTCGCAGGGGGAGACCGTAACCAGTACTTC	CASSFAGGDRNQYF
TRBD1	-	TRBV6-4	TRBJ1-4	TGTGCCAGCAGGACAGGGTTTGAAAAACTGTTTTTT	CASRTGFEKLFF
-	-	TRBV7-2	TRBJ2-1	TGTGCCAGCAGCTTACGGGGTATGGGAGGCGAAGAGCAGTTCTTC	CASSLRGMGGEEQFF
-	-	TRBV7-9	TRBJ1-1	TGTGCCAGCAGAGAGACAGCTGAAGCTTTCTTT	CASRETAEAFF
TRBD1	-	TRBV19	TRBJ2-5	TGTGCCAGTAGTACGAACAGGGGGTACCAAATTGAGACCCAGTACTTC	CASSTNRGYQIETQYF
-	-	TRBV6-1	TRBJ2-7	TGTGCCAGCAGTGAAGCGGAGGGGCAGGCGTTCTACGAGCAGTACTTC	CASSEAEGQAFYEQYF
TRBD2	-	TRBV11-3	TRBJ2-7	TGTGCCAGCCCGCCGAAGCGGGGGGCCTCCTACGAGCAGTACTTC	CASPPKRGASYEQYF
TRBD1	-	TRBV2	TRBJ1-5	TGTGCCAGCAGTAACAGGGGGAGAAGCAATCAGCCCCAGCATTTT	CASSNRGRSNQPQHF
TRBD2	-	TRBV4-2	TRBJ2-7	TGTGCCAGCAGCGAATTTAGCGGGGGGCTCACATACGAGCAGTACTTC	CASSEFSGGLTYEQYF
-	-	TRBV10-2	TRBJ1-1	TGCGCCAGCAGTGCCGACCGAATGAACACTGAAGCTTTCTTT	CASSADRMNTEAFF
TRBD1	-	TRBV6-5	TRBJ1-3	TGTGCCAGCAGGACGACAGGGATGGCAAACACCATATATTTT	CASRTTGMANTIYF
-	-	TRBV4-2	TRBJ2-5	TGTGCCAGCAGCCAACGGCTGGGGGAGACCCAGTACTTC	CASSQRLGETQYF
-	-	TRBV9	TRBJ2-3	TGTGCCAGCAGCGCCCCGGGCAAGACAGATACGCAGTATTTT	CASSAPGKTDTQYF
TRBD2	-	TRBV4-1	TRBJ2-5	TGCGCCAGCAGCCAAGAAGGCGGGGGGCGGGAGACCCAGTACTTC	CASSQEGGGRETQYF
TRBD2	few	TRBV6-5	TRBJ2-7	TGTGCCAGCAGTTACCGGGGCGGGGGGGTATACTACGAGCAGTACTTC	CASSYRGGGVYYEQYF
-	once	TRBV4-1	TRBJ2-7	TGCGCCAGCAGCCAAGAGGGGTGGTACGTTGCGCGGTTTAACACCGTCTCCTACGAGCAGTACTTC	CASSQEGWYVARFNTVSYEQYF
TRBD1	few	TRBV15	TRBJ2-7	TGTGCCACCAGCAGGGGGACAGGGGCCAACGAGCAGTACTTC	CATSRGTGANEQYF
-	-	TRBV7-8	TRBJ2-1	TGTGCCAGCAGCTTAGAGGCAGGGGAGACGATGAAGCAGTTCTTC	CASSLEAGETMKQFF
TRBD1	once	TRBV6-5	TRBJ1-5	TGTGCCAGCAGCGACGGGACAGGGAATCAGCCCCAGCATTTT	CASSDGTGNQPQHF
TRBD1	-	TRBV29-1	TRBJ2-5	TGCAGCGGGAATGACAGGGGGGCTCAAGAGACCCAGTACTTC	CSGNDRGAQETQYF
-	-	TRBV7-9	TRBJ2-7	TGTGCCAGCAGCCTCTGGAAGCAGGGCCTCTCCTACGAGCAGTACTTC	CASSLWKQGLSYEQYF
TRBD2	-	TRBV18	TRBJ2-1	TGTGCCAGCTCACCCTTTAGCGGGGGGCCGGGGAATGAGCAGTTCTTC	CASSPFSGGPGNEQFF
TRBD1	-	TRBV4-2	TRBJ2-7	TGTGCCAGCAGCCCCCAGGGTACAGGGGTCTTCAGGGAGCAGTACTTC	CASSPQGTGVFREQYF
-	-	TRBV6-5	TRBJ1-2	TGTGCCAGCAGTTACTCAGGAGCTAACTATGGCTACACCTTC	CASSYSGANYGYTF
-	-	TRBV13	TRBJ2-5	TGTGCCAGCAGCCGCAGGGAGGTCGCAGGGGAGACCCAGTACTTC	CASSRREVAGETQYF
TRBD2	-	TRBV15	TRBJ2-3	TGTGCCACCAGCAGAGTAGCGGGGGGGTTGGGAACAGGTACGCAGTATTTT	CATSRVAGGLGTGTQYF
-	-	TRBV5-6	TRBJ2-3	TGTGCCAGCAGCTTGGTTCGTACAGATACGCAGTATTTT	CASSLVRTDTQYF
-	-	TRBV25-1	TRBJ1-4	TGTGCCAGCGGACACATACGGGGAAAACTGTTTTTT	CASGHIRGKLFF
-	-	TRBV29-1	TRBJ1-2	TGCAGCGTAACCGGACTCAAATCTAACTATGGCTACACCTTC	CSVTGLKSNYGYTF
TRBD2	-	TRBV5-1	TRBJ2-1	TGCGCCAGCAGCTCGGAATTGACTAGCACCTACAATGAGCAGTTCTTC	CASSSELTSTYNEQFF
-	-	TRBV7-2	TRBJ1-2	TGTGCCAGCAGCTGGAGTAACTATGGCTACACCTTC	CASSWSNYGYTF
-	-	TRBV6-1	TRBJ1-3	TGTGCCAGCAGTGCCTCCGTAGATGGAAACACCATATATTTT	CASSASVDGNTIYF
-	-	TRBV2	TRBJ2-7	TGTGCCAGCAGTGGGGGCAGAGCCTACGAGCAGTACTTC	CASSGGRAYEQYF
TRBD1	once	TRBV4-1	TRBJ1-4	TGCGCCAGCAGCGGACAGGCTATTAATGAAAAACTGTTTTTT	CASSGQAINEKLFF
-	-	TRBV18	TRBJ1-5	TGTGCCAGCTCACCAAGGACCGATAGCAATCAGCCCCAGCATTTT	CASSPRTDSNQPQHF
TRBD1	-	TRBV5-1	TRBJ1-2	TGCGCCAGCAGCTCCCGGGACAGCTATGGCTACACCTTC	CASSSRDSYGYTF
TRBD1	-	TRBV5-4	TRBJ1-2	TGTGCCAGCAGCTTGCCGGGACAGGGCTATGGCTACACCTTC	CASSLPGQGYGYTF
-	-	TRBV29-1	TRBJ2-5	TGCAGCGTTGTCCTCTATTCGGAGACCCAGTACTTC	CSVVLYSETQYF
TRBD1	once	TRBV4-2	TRBJ2-5	TGTGCCAGCAGCCAAGAGGGACAGCACCAAGAGACCCAGTACTTC	CASSQEGQHQETQYF
-	-	TRBV5-1	TRBJ2-7	TGCGCCAGCAGTTCAAGGTCGACCTACGAGCAGTACTTC	CASSSRSTYEQYF
-	once	TRBV19	TRBJ1-1	TGTGCCAGTAGTATTCAGAAGAACACTGAAGCTTTCTTT	CASSIQKNTEAFF
TRBD1	-	TRBV4-3	TRBJ1-2	TGCGCCAGCAGCCAAGGGGGGGGACAGGGTGGAATCTATGGCTACACCTTC	CASSQGGGQGGIYGYTF
TRBD1	-	TRBV6-1	TRBJ1-4	TGTGCCAGCAGTGAACGGGGGAGGGGGCGGACTAATGAAAAACTGTTTTTT	CASSERGRGRTNEKLFF
TRBD2	-	TRBV18	TRBJ2-3	TGTGCCAGCTCACCACCGGGGAGGACTAGCGGGGTAACAGATACGCAGTATTTT	CASSPPGRTSGVTDTQYF
TRBD2	-	TRBV27	TRBJ2-7	TGTGCCAGCAGTCCTAGAGGGACTAGCCCTGGCTACGAGCAGTACTTC	CASSPRGTSPGYEQYF
-	-	TRBV25-1	TRBJ1-3	TGTGCCAGCAGTTCCCAAATCTCTGGAAACACCATATATTTT	CASSSQISGNTIYF
-	once	TRBV18	TRBJ1-6	TGTGCCAGCTCACCTCTCGACAGGACGAACTCACCCCTCCACTTT	CASSPLDRTNSPLHF
-	-	TRBV2	TRBJ2-3	TGTGCCAGCAGACCTCGGACCAACTCAGATACGCAGTATTTT	CASRPRTNSDTQYF
TRBD2	once	TRBV7-2	TRBJ2-5	TGTGCCAGCAGCCTCGGGACTAGCAAAGAGACCCAGTACTTC	CASSLGTSKETQYF
-	-	TRBV5-5	TRBJ1-4	TGTGCCAGCAGCCCGTGGGACCTAACTAATGAAAAACTGTTTTTT	CASSPWDLTNEKLFF
-	-	TRBV6-1	TRBJ1-4	TGTGCCAGCTTCAGAGTCGGCGAAAAACTGTTTTTT	CASFRVGEKLFF
-	-	TRBV7-9	TRBJ2-7	TGTGCCAGCAGCTTGGCAGGGACTGGTCTTGTGAACGAGCAGTACTTC	CASSLAGTGLVNEQYF